These 10 T cell receptor beta chains originate from one sample sequenced in a study of cytomegalovirus exposure and HLA in healthy donors. Primers included in the PCR were 60 Vbeta and 13 Jbeta primers. Data came from immunoSEQ multiplex PCR; TCRdb stores just in-frame clones and leaves some out. This table has 150,000 to 200,000 clones, approximately 88% appearing once. The sequencing sample was made of PBMCs. The source is a woman aged 18-29 years in good health and CMV-seronegative.

The chain links TRBV14 to TRBJ2-5; D not resolved. This CDR3 has 15 amino acids. V was shortened by 1 base and J by 1 base, with 10 bases between the two germline ends. In germline, CDR1 is SGHDN, CDR2 FVKESK. The CDR3 sequence: CASSQGSGVQETQYF. In nucleotides, the CDR3 is TGTGCCAGCAGCCAAGGGAGTGGAGTCCAAGAGACCCAGTACTTC.

The V call is TRBV5-1, the J call TRBJ2-5; a weak D match, TRBD1 (6 bases). CDR3 length: 14 residues. Germline CDR1 is SGHRS and CDR2 is YFSETQ. The V and J ends lost 4 bases and 5 bases respectively, with 15 bases between them. The CDR3 DNA sequence: TGCGCCAGCAGCCCGCAGGGGCGTGGGGAGACCCAGTACTTC. It specifies CASSPQGRGETQYF.

The table lists this clone with a count of one. At one end the junction does not follow the germline gene, possibly because of a read error. The CDR3 DNA reads TGTGCCAGCAGCTTAGACGCTTTAGGGACTTCTCCAGATTTT. It codes for CASSLDALGTSPDF. The chain has TRBV5-8 and TRBJ2-3; tentatively, D is TRBD2 (6 bases). The CDR3 runs to 14 residues. From germline, CDR1 is SGHTS and CDR2 YDEGEE.

The genes are TRBV7-8 and TRBJ2-3, with 8 positions matching TRBD2. This CDR3 region has 17 residues. The V gene end was trimmed by 1 base and the J gene end by 1 base; junction bases not matched to a gene: 7. Per the germline V gene, CDR1 is SGHVS and CDR2 is FQNEAQ. CDR3 DNA: TGTGCCAGCAGCTTAGAACCCGGGGGGGTCGGCACAGATACGCAGTATTTT. It is translated as CASSLEPGGVGTDTQYF.

The gene calls are TRBV11-3 and TRBJ1-2; the match to TRBD1 covers 8 bases. CDR1 SGHNT and CDR2 YENEEA come from the germline V gene. V dropped 0 bases and J dropped 8; count of bases not matched to a gene: 20. The CDR3 has 19 residues. The CDR3 is CASSLDARDRTSFSRGYTF. CDR3 sequence (DNA): TGTGCCAGCAGCTTAGACGCAAGGGACAGGACCTCCTTCTCTAGGGGCTACACCTTC.

The rearrangement uses TRBV7-2 and TRBJ2-1; D gene uncertain. Germline assignment: CDR1 SGHTA and CDR2 FQGNSA. CDR3 length equals 13 residues. The ends were cut back, 5 bases at V and 10 bases at J, with 15 bases in the middle. The CDR3 protein is CASSPPVRREQFF. CDR3 nucleotides: TGTGCCAGCAGCCCGCCGGTGAGGCGGGAGCAGTTCTTC.

The chain carries TRBV5-8 and TRBJ1-6; weak D call: TRBD1 (6 bases). Germline lookup yields CDR1 SGHTS and CDR2 YDEGEE. With 3 bases removed from V and 4 bases from J, the gap between germline ends came to 8 bases. The CDR3 has 14 residues. CDR3 in DNA: TGTGCCAGCAGCTACGGACAGTATAATTCACCCCTCCACTTT. This translates into CASSYGQYNSPLHF.

The rearrangement joins TRBV25-1 to TRBJ2-7; no clear D. The CDR3 length is 11 residues. V was trimmed by 4 bases and J by 3 bases, leaving 4 bases between them. Germline V gene data show CDR1 as MGHDK and CDR2 as SYGVNS. CDR3 protein: CASSAFYEQYF. CDR3 sequence (DNA): TGTGCCAGCAGTGCGTTCTACGAGCAGTACTTC.

The chain couples TRBV15 to TRBJ1-4; tentatively, D is TRBD1 (5 bases). V was pared by 3 bases and J by 8 bases, with 16 bases between. The CDR3 has 15 amino acids. CDR1 is LNHNV, CDR2 YYDKDF, per germline (reference sequence). The CDR3 bases are TGTGCCACCAGCAGGGACCAGGGCCTACGGGAAAAACTGTTTTTT. It codes for CATSRDQGLREKLFF.

The V and J genes are TRBV7-9 and TRBJ1-6; TRBD1 agrees at 9 bases. This CDR3 comprises 14 residues. V shed 6 bases, J shed 9 bases, and the junction held 6 bases outside the gene matches. The germline V gene has CDR1 SEHNR and CDR2 FQNEAQ (reference sequence). CDR3 protein: CASRRQGEGSPLHF. For the CDR3, the DNA is TGTGCCAGCAGGCGACAGGGGGAGGGTTCACCCCTCCACTTT.